Listed here are 8 T cell receptor beta chains from one sample, sequenced in a study of OX40 agonist ivuxolimab in advanced cancers. Data came from immunoSEQ multiplex PCR; TCRdb stores just in-frame clones and leaves some out. This table holds 70,000 to 90,000 clones, approximately 86% found once. This material consisted of CD4+ or CD8+ T cells sorted from blood, taken in a trial of the OX40 agonist ivuxolimab. These receptors originate from an adult with an advanced solid tumor such as melanoma, head and neck, liver or kidney cancer.

The sample holds one count of this clone. Other DNA sequences from this sample encode an identical CDR3 as well. This rearrangement joins TRBV18 to TRBJ1-1; no clear D gene. With 2 bases removed from V and 3 bases from J, the gap between germline ends came to 7 bases. Germline CDR1 is KGHSH and CDR2 is LQKENI. The CDR3 length is 13 residues. CDR3 sequence: CASSPSRDTEAFF. The CDR3 DNA sequence: TGTGCCAGCTCACCATCGAGGGACACTGAAGCTTTCTTT.

The chain is built from TRBV5-5 and TRBJ1-4, with D perhaps matching TRBD1 (5 bases). The CDR3 runs 15 residues. Looked up from germline, CDR1 is SGHKS and CDR2 is YYEKEE (reference sequence). V was pared by 4 bases and J by 5 bases, with 15 bases between. The CDR3 DNA sequence: TGTGCCAGCAGCCTCGTGCAGGGTCGGAATGAAAAACTGTTTTTT. It codes for CASSLVQGRNEKLFF. The entire variable domain, with the rest obtained from reference TRBV5-5 and TRBJ1-4, is as follows: DAGVTQSPTHLIKTRGQQVTLRCSPISGHKSVSWYQQVLGQGPQFIFQYYEKEERGRGNFPDRFSARQFPNYSSELNVNALLLGDSALYLCASSLVQGRNEKLFFGSGTQLSVL.

The rearrangement links TRBV9 to TRBJ1-2, with 7 bases lining up with TRBD1. Germline lookup yields CDR1 SGDLS and CDR2 YYNGEE. This CDR3 has 16 amino acids. The V and J ends lost 4 bases and 4 bases, in that order; junction bases with no gene match: 13. The CDR3, as DNA: TGTGCCAGCAGCCCCATCGGGACAGATAAGGGCTATGGCTACACCTTC. It yields the protein CASSPIGTDKGYGYTF.

There are a few counts of this clone. The chain links TRBV30 to TRBJ2-3; 8 bases map to TRBD2. CDR3 length equals 17 residues. Germline-derived CDR1 and CDR2 are GTSNPN and SVGIG (reference sequence). V lost 0 bases and J lost 5; bases outside the gene matches: 13. The chain's CDR3 is CAWSVPGPLGRVDTQYF. DNA of the CDR3: TGTGCCTGGAGTGTACCGGGACCCCTCGGGAGGGTAGATACGCAGTATTTT.

CDR3 residues: CASSFFSRGWETQYF. Here the CDR3 DNA reads TGTGCCAGCAGCTTCTTCTCGCGGGGATGGGAGACCCAGTACTTC. This chain connects TRBV5-4 to TRBJ2-5, with D possibly TRBD2 on 6 matching bases. V gave up 2 bases and J gave up 5 bases, with 16 bases separating them. Germline V lookup: CDR1 SGHNT, CDR2 YYREEE (reference sequence). The CDR3 covers 15 residues.

The chain couples TRBV7-3 to TRBJ2-3; D call uncertain. The V and J ends lost 1 base and 2 bases respectively, with 7 bases between them. CDR1 is SGHTA and CDR2 is FQGTGA in the germline V gene. The CDR3 is 14 amino acids. As DNA, the CDR3 is TGTGCCAGCAGCTTAAGTGGCCACACAGATACGCAGTATTTT. It yields the protein CASSLSGHTDTQYF. Combining the CDR3 with reference TRBV7-3 and TRBJ2-3 gives the whole variable domain GAGVSQTPSNKVTEKGKYVELRCDPISGHTALYWYRQSLGQGPEFLIYFQGTGAADDSGLPNDRFFAVRPEGSVSTLKIQRTERGDSAVYLCASSLSGHTDTQYFGPGTRLTVL.

The chain combines TRBV5-1 with TRBJ1-5; 7 bases are a match to TRBD1. In germline, CDR1 is SGHRS, CDR2 YFSETQ. The CDR3 has 14 residues. V lost 0 bases to trimming and J lost 7 bases; unmatched junction nucleotides: 4. CDR3 region: CASSLDQGDQPQHF. The CDR3 DNA reads TGCGCCAGCAGCTTGGACCAGGGGGACCAGCCCCAGCATTTT.

The CDR3 nucleotides read TGTGCCAGCAGCGTAAGGGGTTCCCCAGATACGCAGTATTTT. It encodes CASSVRGSPDTQYF. V is TRBV9 and J is TRBJ2-3; perhaps TRBD1 as D (5 bases). The ends were cut back, 1 base at V and 4 bases at J, with 10 bases in the middle. This CDR3 is built from 14 residues. CDR1 is SGDLS, CDR2 YYNGEE, per germline.